The clone carrying this T cell receptor (beta chain) has a count of ten or more. TCRdb independently ran MiXCR on the 5' RACE reads; one entry per CDR3 protein. Here the sample spans about 250,000 distinct CDR3 sequences, about 16% being singletons. V lost 5 bases to trimming and J lost 5 bases, with 17 bases between them. The V gene's germline CDR1 is SGHKS and CDR2 YYEKEE (reference sequence). The CDR3 covers 14 residues. This sample stems from a study of T-cell memory formation after mild COVID-19. The sequencing input was PBMCs or a T cell subset sorted from them (not recorded which). V gene TRBV5-5 combines with J gene TRBJ2-7; D gene uncertain. The origin of this receptor is an adult woman who had mild COVID-19 (a few samples of this study predate the infection). Cell type and time point are not known. CDR3 nucleotide sequence: TGTGCCAGCAGGTATACCCCTAGTATGGACGAGCAGTACTTC. Translation: CASRYTPSMDEQYF. Full variable domain (remainder filled in from reference TRBV5-5 and TRBJ2-7): DAGVTQSPTHLIKTRGQQVTLRCSPISGHKSVSWYQQVLGQGPQFIFQYYEKEERGRGNFPDRFSARQFPNYSSELNVNALLLGDSALYLCASRYTPSMDEQYFGPGTRLTVT.